This T cell receptor (beta chain) was captured in a study of T-cell reconstitution after alpha-beta-depleted transplantation in children (dated by TCRdb to 2016 to 2017). In terms of the full investigation: Using TCR repertoire profiling, the study followed T-cell immune reconstitution in a quantitative way in children after TCRalphabeta/CD19-depleted allogeneic hematopoietic cell transplantation. Study-wide conclusions, independent of this receptor: Hyperexpanded clone frequencies declined over subsequent months; after one year, T-cell counts and TCRbeta diversity were mostly attributed to newly produced T cells. The apparently early alphabetaT-cell count recovery about two months after transplant was reportedly dependent on only several hundred rapidly expanded clones derived from non-depleted graft cells. In some patients, the high TCRbeta diversity seen at day 60 was put down to recipient T cells and intrathymic progenitors that had survived conditioning.

As to this clonotype: There is no known antigen for this receptor. The input lacks base qualities; no much larger clone sits a single base away.

Library preparation employed PCR. This sample was sequenced with an Illumina HiSeq 2500. Molecular barcoding was employed in the preparation of TCR libraries, with unique molecular identifiers being used to normalize TCRbeta repertoire quantification. Through fastp at Q25 and MiXCR, TCRdb rebuilt clones from the public reads, retaining in-frame beta chains. For every CDR3 protein sequence, its rows merge into one entry that carries the most common genes and DNA. Counted in this sample were a few hundred thousand distinct CDR3 sequences; 20% to 30% of them appeared once. The top ten clones comprise about 35% of the sample. The CDR3 holds 15 amino acids from the cysteine to the phenylalanine. The retained sequence is limited to the CDR3, 45 bases, with the frame set at the first base. The V end gives up 0 bases and the J end 3 bases, leaving 5 bases in the junction not matched to a gene. Sequences SGHKS (CDR1) and YYEKEE (CDR2) are obtained from the germline V gene (reference sequence).

The treatment or condition label here, explained by the study, means: allogeneic hematopoietic cell transplantation with graft depleted of TCRalphabeta T cells and CD19 B cells. The transplant recipients were children given TCRalphabeta/CD19-depleted allogeneic hematopoietic cell grafts. This clonotype originated in a boy in the first two years of life with Wiskott-Aldrich syndrome, due to receive a stem cell transplant. The specimen comprised PBMCs, sampled before TCRalphabeta/CD19-depleted stem cell transplant. The rearranged segments are TRBV5-5 and TRBJ2-7; a stretch of 8 junction bases matches TRBD2. The DNA sequence is given as TGTGCCAGCAGCTTGGTGGCGGGAGGTGACTACGAGCAGTACTTC. It specifies CASSLVAGGDYEQYF.